This section outlines one TCR beta chain sequence together with its context. The antigen is undetermined. This CDR3 is 17 amino acids long. Germline V CDR1 and CDR2: SGHRS, YFSETQ. V lost 4 bases and J lost 0, with 19 bases in between. The entry originates in a study of T cell responses to AZD1222 COVID-19 vaccine. Overall study findings and caveats: Clonal diversity may have been underestimated in mostly white British donors. Seropositivity was recorded at baseline in only 6 or 7 AZD1222 recipients. An increase in Spike-specific TCR breadth and depth was observed after two AZD1222 doses.

Assay: immunoSEQ multiplex PCR; the TCRdb copy retains only in-frame clones and omits some. This table holds 110,000 or so clones, 75% to 90% found once. The sequence was obtained from an adult in good health. The chain carries TRBV5-1 and TRBJ1-1; D is unclear. Sequencing was performed on peripheral blood, taken on day 0 of AZD1222 vaccination. DNA for the CDR3: TGCGCCAGCAGCCCTAGATTGCGCGGCAGCTTGAACACTGAAGCTTTCTTT. Protein product: CASSPRLRGSLNTEAFF.